A single sample is the source of the 23 T cell receptor beta chains below, sequenced in a study of beta chain features in type 1 diabetes. Findings and caveats of the study: There was a moderate but significant shortening of TCRB CDR3s in all four CD4+ subsets of Type 1 diabetes patients.

The entirety of the isolated RNA underwent reverse transcription, so expressed TCRB transcripts were sequenced. Profiled with immunoSEQ multiplex PCR; TCRdb holds only in-frame clones, not every one. The sample shows under 130,000 clones, about 26% of them seen only once. The antigens for these receptors are not known. Material for sequencing was central memory CD4+ T cells from blood. Source of these receptors: a woman aged 18-29 years with type 1 diabetes.

V and J are TRBV28 and TRBJ2-1; 7 bases are shared with TRBD2. From germline, CDR1 is MDHEN and CDR2 SYDVKM. The J segment lost 6 bases and the V segment lost 2 bases, leaving 7 bases of the junction unmatched. This CDR3 region has 15 residues. The DNA of the CDR3 is TGTGCCAGCAGTTTAACAGCTAGCGGTATCAATGAGCAGTTCTTC. As protein: CASSLTASGINEQFF.

This chain connects TRBV4-2 to TRBJ1-1, with TRBD1 matching 7 bases. The CDR3 is made up of 17 amino acids. Per the germline V gene, CDR1 is LGHNA and CDR2 is YNFKEQ. The trim removed 3 bases at V and 1 base at J, leaving 11 bases unmatched. The CDR3 loop is CASSHPGGGGGNTEAFF. The CDR3 region has the DNA TGTGCCAGCAGCCATCCAGGGGGAGGTGGAGGGAACACTGAAGCTTTCTTT.

This chain joins TRBV14 and TRBJ1-1, with D possibly matching TRBD1 (6 bases). The CDR3 loop spans 13 amino acids. Trimming pared 5 bases from V and 1 base from J, leaving 8 bases between. CDR1 and CDR2 from the germline V gene are SGHDN and FVKESK. CDR3 loop: CASSWTENTEAFF. The CDR3 nucleotides are TGTGCCAGCAGCTGGACAGAGAACACTGAAGCTTTCTTT.

The genes are TRBV18 and TRBJ2-5; D perhaps matches TRBD1 (6 bases). Looked up from germline, CDR1 is KGHSH and CDR2 is LQKENI. The CDR3 covers 17 residues. V was pared by 6 bases and J by 4 bases, with 24 bases between. CDR3 residues: CASSQNPATGLGETQYF. Here the CDR3 DNA reads TGTGCCAGCTCCCAAAACCCGGCTACAGGGTTGGGAGAGACCCAGTACTTC.

V gene TRBV7-2 combines with J gene TRBJ1-5; TRBD1 might be the D (5 bases). The V gene's germline CDR1 is SGHTA and CDR2 FQGNSA. CDR3 length: 14 residues. Trimming removed 5 bases at V and 4 bases at J, with 12 bases between. The CDR3 region is CASSQSGPNQPQHF. DNA for the CDR3: TGTGCCAGCAGCCAGTCAGGGCCGAATCAGCCCCAGCATTTT.

The chain uses TRBV19 and TRBJ1-3, with D perhaps TRBD1 (5 bases). The germline gives CDR1 LNHDA, CDR2 SQIVND (reference sequence). The ends were cut back, 7 bases at V and 0 bases at J, with 10 bases in the middle. The CDR3 sequence is 14 residues long. The DNA of the CDR3 is TGTGCCAGTATGGGGCAGAACTCTGGAAACACCATATATTTT. It specifies CASMGQNSGNTIYF.

This clone was detected only a few times. The chain uses TRBV6-6 and TRBJ2-7; D possibly corresponds to TRBD1 (5 bases). CDR3 length: 15 amino acids. Germline V gene data show CDR1 as MNHNY and CDR2 as SVGAGI (reference sequence). Trimming shortened V by 2 bases and J by 2 bases, and 13 bases separated the two germline ends. In DNA, the CDR3 is TGTGCCAGCAGTTACGGCCAGGGCGTAACCTACGAGCAGTACTTC. Protein product: CASSYGQGVTYEQYF.

The chain links TRBV4-3 to TRBJ2-1, with D tentatively TRBD2 (5 bases). Germline V gene lookup returns CDR1 LGHNA and CDR2 YSLEER. Trimming pared 0 bases from V and 3 bases from J, leaving 18 bases between. The CDR3 is 18 residues long. Here the CDR3 reads CASSQDRKGWRNYNEQFF. The CDR3 coding sequence is TGCGCCAGCAGCCAAGATCGAAAGGGCTGGAGGAACTACAATGAGCAGTTCTTC.

V is TRBV9 and J is TRBJ2-1; TRBD2 matches at 10 bases. Germline loops: CDR1 SGDLS, CDR2 YYNGEE. With V trimmed by 0 bases and J by 6 bases, 6 bases remained unmatched. The CDR3 spans 16 residues. The CDR3 protein is CASSVVGTSAFNEQFF. CDR3 nucleotides: TGTGCCAGCAGCGTAGTAGGGACTAGCGCTTTCAATGAGCAGTTCTTC.

This clone has only a few counts. The chain employs TRBV28 and TRBJ2-1; maybe TRBD2 (6 bases). Germline-derived CDR1 and CDR2 are MDHEN and SYDVKM. CDR3 size: 16 residues. V was trimmed by 7 bases and J by 0 bases, leaving 16 bases between them. CDR3 nucleotide sequence: TGTGCCAGCACCCAAGGAGGGGTGAGCTCCTACAATGAGCAGTTCTTC. It translates to CASTQGGVSSYNEQFF.

This clone has only a few counts. The CDR3 here is CASSLGTSGRPGELFF. The CDR3 DNA follows: TGTGCCAGCAGCTTGGGGACTAGCGGGAGACCCGGGGAGCTGTTTTTT. The chain has TRBV5-4 and TRBJ2-2, with 13 bases lining up with TRBD2. V trimming: 0 bases; J trimming: 6 bases; junction bases outside the gene matches: 2. The CDR3 spans 16 residues. Germline values: CDR1 SGHNT, CDR2 YYREEE (reference sequence). Supplemented by reference TRBV5-4 and TRBJ2-2, the full variable domain reads ETGVTQSPTHLIKTRGQQVTLRCSSQSGHNTVSWYQQALGQGPQFIFQYYREEENGRGNFPPRFSGLQFPNYSSELNVNALELDDSALYLCASSLGTSGRPGELFFGEGSRLTVL.

This clone has more than one count but fewer than ten. CDR3 DNA: TGTGCCAGCAGTCCCCCGCCGGGACTTGGGCGCTACGAGCAGTACGTC. Its protein product is CASSPPPGLGRYEQYV. The chain combines TRBV5-6 with TRBJ2-7; possible D gene TRBD2, 6 bases. The CDR3 has 16 amino acids. The V end lost 5 bases, the J end lost 3 bases, and 21 bases lay between the germline ends. Germline CDR1 reads SGHDT; CDR2 reads YYEEEE.

Only a few counts were recorded for this clone. The chain combines TRBV7-9 with TRBJ2-2; 12 bases agree with TRBD2. The CDR3 totals 17 residues. V lost 2 bases and J lost 3; bases outside the gene matches: 4. Germline CDR1 is SEHNR and CDR2 is FQNEAQ (reference sequence). The CDR3 DNA reads as TGTGCCAGCAGCTTACTAGCGGGAGGGCCCGACACCGGGGAGCTGTTTTTT. Translation gives CASSLLAGGPDTGELFF.

Only a few counts were recorded for this clone. The chain combines TRBV29-1 with TRBJ1-1; 7 nucleotides align to TRBD1. Per germline, CDR1 SQVTM and CDR2 ANQGSEA. The CDR3 totals 13 residues. The V gene end was trimmed by 7 bases and the J gene end by 4 bases; junction bases not matched to a gene: 9. The CDR3 DNA follows: TGCAGCGCATATAACAGGGGCTCCACTGAAGCTTTCTTT. Its translation is CSAYNRGSTEAFF.

V gene TRBV7-9 combines with J gene TRBJ2-5; 7 bases agree with TRBD1. V was pared by 4 bases and J by 3 bases, with 14 bases of the junction left unmatched. The germline V gene has CDR1 SEHNR and CDR2 FQNEAQ (reference sequence). The CDR3 length is 17 residues. CDR3 sequence reads: CASSSGPGTVGEETQYF. CDR3 DNA sequence: TGTGCCAGCAGCTCTGGGCCTGGGACAGTTGGCGAAGAGACCCAGTACTTC.

CDR3 DNA sequence: TGTGCCACCAGCAGAGAGGTGGCAGATATGGCCTACGAGCAGTACTTC. It translates to CATSREVADMAYEQYF. The V call is TRBV15, the J call TRBJ2-7, with D hard to call. This CDR3 is 16 amino acids long. The V gene's germline CDR1 is LNHNV and CDR2 YYDKDF (reference sequence). V shed 0 bases and J shed 2 bases, with 14 bases lying between them.

This chain joins TRBV14 and TRBJ2-7, with 15 bases aligning to TRBD2. Trimming cost V 3 bases and J 2 bases; bases outside gene matches: 5. The V gene's germline CDR1 is SGHDN and CDR2 FVKESK. The CDR3 has 17 amino acids. DNA of the CDR3: TGTGCCAGCAGCCAGCCGGGACTAGCGGGAGGTGCCTACGAGCAGTACGTC. As protein: CASSQPGLAGGAYEQYV.

The chain combines TRBV14 with TRBJ1-2; 11 positions agree with TRBD1. This CDR3 contains 17 residues. The germline V gene has CDR1 SGHDN and CDR2 FVKESK. Germline trimming cut 3 bases from V and 1 base from J; bases unmatched to any gene: 7. In nucleotides, the CDR3 is TGTGCCAGCAGCCAGACGGACAGGGGGCGAATTAACTATGGCTACACCTTC. This translates into CASSQTDRGRINYGYTF.

The V gene is TRBV29-1, the J gene TRBJ2-2; D may be TRBD2 (6 bases). Trimming stripped 4 bases from V and 6 bases from J, with 9 bases between. The CDR3 is 12 residues long. The germline V gene has CDR1 SQVTM and CDR2 ANQGSEA. The CDR3 DNA follows: TGCAGCGTTGCCGGGAGTGCCGGGGAGCTGTTTTTT. It codes for CSVAGSAGELFF.

This clone is a singleton in its sample. The chain links TRBV18 to TRBJ2-2; 7 bases are shared with TRBD2. CDR1 and CDR2 (germline): KGHSH, LQKENI. The trim removed 2 bases at V and 1 base at J, leaving 4 bases unmatched. The CDR3 totals 16 residues. CDR3 sequence reads: CASSPMASGNTGELFF. As DNA, the CDR3 is TGTGCCAGCTCACCAATGGCTAGCGGGAACACCGGGGAGCTGTTTTTT.

This clone turned up a few times. The chain uses TRBV28 and TRBJ2-5, with 7 bases fitting TRBD1. The CDR3 has 14 residues. V trimming: 6 bases; J trimming: 5 bases; junction bases outside the gene matches: 9. In germline, CDR1 is MDHEN, CDR2 SYDVKM. The CDR3 DNA follows: TGTGCCAGCAGGCCCGAAGGGGGCAGGGAGACCCAGTACTTC. Translating it yields CASRPEGGRETQYF. The full variable domain, its missing parts supplied by reference TRBV28 and TRBJ2-5, is DVKVTQSSRYLVKRTGEKVFLECVQDMDHENMFWYRQDPGLGLRLIYFSYDVKMKEKGDIPEGYSVSREKKERFSLILESASTNQTSMYLCASRPEGGRETQYFGPGTRLLVL.

The gene calls are TRBV11-2 and TRBJ2-4; 10 bases match TRBD1. J lost 9 bases, V lost 5 bases, and 10 bases had no gene match. The CDR3 contains 15 residues. Germline-derived CDR1 and CDR2 are SGHAT and FQNNGV. This CDR3 reads CASSDRQGALGIQYF. The DNA of the CDR3 is TGTGCCAGCAGCGACCGACAGGGGGCACTGGGCATTCAGTACTTC.

This clone turned up a few times. The J gene is TRBJ2-7, the V gene TRBV15; 7 bases are shared with TRBD2. Germline CDR1 is LNHNV and CDR2 is YYDKDF (reference sequence). The CDR3 consists of 16 residues. Losses at the gene ends were 6 bases for V and 0 bases for J; bases not matched to a gene: 11. The CDR3 reads CATRDQTSRNSYEQYF. The CDR3 region has the DNA TGTGCCACCAGAGATCAGACTAGCCGCAACTCCTACGAGCAGTACTTC. The variable domain in full, with the rest retrieved from reference TRBV15 and TRBJ2-7, is DAMVIQNPRYQVTQFGKPVTLSCSQTLNHNVMYWYQQKSSQAPKLLFHYYDKDFNNEADTPDNFQSRRPNTSFCFLDIRSPGLGDTAMYLCATRDQTSRNSYEQYFGPGTRLTVT.